This T cell receptor (beta chain) derives from a study of OX40 agonist ivuxolimab in advanced cancers. Study results and limitations: More expanded clones were seen, on average, in CD8+ T cells than in CD4+. Some patients who did not respond also had low normalized T-cell clonal expansion.

A note on this clone: Its antigen is as yet unknown.

Profiling relied on immunoSEQ multiplex PCR, and the TCRdb table lists in-frame clones only, not all of them. Altogether about 99,000 clones are present, roughly 95% being singletons, with the ten largest covering 2%. The CDR3 sequence is 15 residues long. Trimming shortened V by 6 bases and J by 0 bases, and 14 bases separated the two germline ends. Per the germline V gene, CDR1 is MDHEN and CDR2 is SYDVKM. This rearrangement joins TRBV28 to TRBJ1-2; tentatively, D is TRBD1 (5 bases). This receptor was identified in an adult with an advanced solid tumor such as melanoma, head and neck, liver or kidney cancer. Sequences were derived from CD4+ or CD8+ T cells sorted from blood, sampled in a trial of the OX40 agonist ivuxolimab. The CDR3 reads CASRLRVGANYGYTF. Here the CDR3 DNA reads TGTGCCAGCAGGCTCAGGGTCGGCGCTAACTATGGCTACACCTTC.